A selection of T cell receptor beta chains follows, all from one sample in a study of PD-1 blockade in classical Hodgkin lymphoma. Clones were read by immunoSEQ multiplex PCR, and TCRdb kept only the in-frame ones, dropping some. The sample lists 40,000 to 65,000 clones; roughly 86% were seen once. Sequences were derived from peripheral blood mononuclear cells (PBMCs), sampled before the fourth cycle of nivolumab. The receptors derive from a human donor with classical Hodgkin lymphoma. Both conserved end residues are part of each CDR3. A D gene is named only where the DNA matches it firmly. A clone size is listed for some rows: how often the clone was seen (once, few, many), or a class if it is expanded.

J | V | size | D | CDR3 | DNA
TRBJ2-2 | TRBV28 | NA | NA | CATQRIGELFF | TGTGCCACCCAGAGAATCGGGGAGCTGTTTTTT
TRBJ1-5 | TRBV28 | NA | TRBD1 | CASSFVTGGNQPQHF | TGTGCCAGCAGTTTCGTGACAGGGGGCAATCAGCCCCAGCATTTT
TRBJ1-1 | TRBV5-7 | NA | NA | CASSLGIEAFF | TGTGCCAGCAGCTTGGGCATTGAAGCTTTCTTT
TRBJ1-1 | TRBV15 | NA | NA | CATSLWDRVDTEAFF | TGTGCCACCAGCCTCTGGGACCGGGTGGATACTGAAGCTTTCTTT
TRBJ2-7 | TRBV11-2 | NA | TRBD1 | CASSLGTGGPFDEQYF | TGTGCCAGCAGCTTAGGGACAGGGGGCCCTTTTGACGAGCAGTACTTC
TRBJ2-3 | TRBV5-5 | NA | NA | CASSQQSTDTQYF | TGTGCCAGCAGTCAACAGAGCACAGATACGCAGTATTTT
TRBJ2-1 | TRBV7-9 | NA | TRBD1 | CASSPPIQGNGEQFF | TGTGCCAGCAGCCCCCCAATACAGGGGAACGGTGAGCAGTTCTTC
TRBJ2-1 | TRBV19 | once | TRBD2 | CASSESGNPPDEQFF | TGTGCCAGTAGCGAAAGCGGGAACCCCCCCGATGAGCAGTTCTTC
TRBJ2-7 | TRBV2 | NA | NA | CASSAGGAREQYF | TGTGCCAGCAGTGCCGGGGGAGCGAGGGAGCAGTACTTC
TRBJ2-1 | TRBV5-1 | NA | TRBD2 | CASSLTISGRYYNEQFF | TGCGCCAGCAGCCTCACCATAAGCGGGAGGTATTACAATGAGCAGTTCTTC
TRBJ2-2 | TRBV10-2 | NA | NA | CASSDPPLWGTGELFF | TGCGCCAGCAGTGACCCGCCACTATGGGGTACCGGGGAGCTGTTTTTT
TRBJ1-1 | TRBV27 | NA | TRBD1 | CASPTPGQGLNTEAFF | TGTGCCAGTCCCACCCCGGGACAGGGCTTGAACACTGAAGCTTTCTTT
TRBJ2-3 | TRBV5-1 | once | NA | CASRDYRSTDTQYF | TGCGCCAGCAGGGACTACCGAAGCACAGATACGCAGTATTTT
TRBJ1-1 | TRBV5-1 | NA | NA | CASSLASGQVNTEAFF | TGCGCCAGCAGCTTGGCGTCGGGGCAGGTGAACACTGAAGCTTTCTTT
TRBJ2-7 | TRBV20-1 | NA | NA | CSASTVSEQYF | TGCAGTGCTAGTACGGTCTCCGAGCAGTACTTC
TRBJ2-1 | TRBV28 | NA | TRBD1 | CASRLRPQGAREFF | TGTGCCAGCAGATTAAGACCTCAGGGGGCGCGGGAGTTCTTC
TRBJ1-2 | TRBV9 | NA | TRBD1 | CASSVEGTVPNYGYTF | TGTGCCAGCAGCGTAGAAGGGACAGTTCCTAACTATGGCTACACCTTC
TRBJ1-2 | TRBV10-3 | NA | NA | CAISEFSDSQRQENYGYTF | TGTGCCATCAGTGAGTTCAGCGACTCTCAACGACAGGAGAACTATGGCTACACCTTC
TRBJ1-2 | TRBV7-3 | few | TRBD1 | CASSWTGNYGYTF | TGTGCCAGCAGCTGGACAGGAAACTATGGCTACACCTTC
TRBJ2-7 | TRBV5-1 | NA | NA | CASSRGRGGYYEQYF | TGCGCCAGCAGCCGGGGACGGGGCGGGTATTACGAGCAGTACTTC
TRBJ2-2 | TRBV28 | NA | TRBD1 | CASSLWTGIGGELFF | TGTGCCAGCAGTTTATGGACAGGGATCGGCGGGGAGCTGTTTTTT
TRBJ1-4 | TRBV28 | NA | TRBD1 | CASSSQSGTGVEKLFF | TGTGCCAGCAGTTCACAGTCCGGGACAGGGGTCGAAAAACTGTTTTTT
TRBJ2-3 | TRBV9 | NA | NA | CASSPAPTDTQYF | TGTGCCAGCAGCCCTGCCCCCACAGATACGCAGTATTTT
TRBJ2-3 | TRBV7-8 | NA | TRBD2 | CASSPRLAGLADTQYF | TGTGCCAGCAGCCCTCGCCTAGCGGGATTAGCAGATACGCAGTATTTT
TRBJ2-7 | TRBV28 | NA | NA | CASSFGMDYEQYF | TGTGCCAGCAGTTTTGGCATGGACTACGAGCAGTACTTC
TRBJ2-5 | TRBV21-1 | NA | NA | CASTEWGLVLETQYF | TGTGCCAGCACAGAATGGGGACTAGTTTTGGAGACCCAGTACTTC
TRBJ1-1 | TRBV4-1 | NA | NA | CASSQGRLRTEAFF | TGCGCCAGCAGCCAAGGAAGATTGCGCACTGAAGCTTTCTTT
TRBJ2-2 | TRBV4-1 | NA | NA | CASSQDPGGELFF | TGCGCCAGCAGCCAAGATCCTGGCGGGGAGCTGTTTTTT
TRBJ2-1 | TRBV7-7 | NA | NA | CASSLGRGNNEQFF | TGTGCCAGCAGCTTGGGACGAGGCAACAATGAGCAGTTCTTC
TRBJ1-5 | TRBV28 | NA | NA | CASSLGDSNQPQHF | TGTGCCAGCAGTTTGGGTGATAGCAATCAGCCCCAGCATTTT
TRBJ2-7 | TRBV11-2 | NA | NA | CASTLGQGPGLYEQYF | TGTGCCAGCACCTTAGGGCAGGGTCCCGGCCTCTACGAGCAGTACTTC
TRBJ2-7 | TRBV5-1 | NA | TRBD2 | CASRTSGSEQYF | TGCGCCAGCAGGACTAGCGGGAGTGAGCAGTACTTC
TRBJ2-2 | TRBV6-6 | NA | TRBD2 | CASSYLLAVNTGELFF | TGTGCCAGCAGTTACCTCCTAGCGGTTAACACCGGGGAGCTGTTTTTT
TRBJ2-5 | TRBV15 | NA | TRBD2 | CATSRGLAGQETQYF | TGTGCCACCAGCAGAGGACTAGCGGGGCAAGAGACCCAGTACTTC
TRBJ1-2 | TRBV4-2 | NA | NA | CASSQDMGFYGYTF | TGTGCCAGCAGCCAAGATATGGGATTCTATGGCTACACCTTC
TRBJ2-2 | TRBV9 | few | NA | CASSAQGTGELFF | TGTGCCAGCAGCGCCCAAGGAACCGGGGAGCTGTTTTTT
TRBJ2-3 | TRBV15 | NA | NA | CATSRDWASTQYF | TGTGCCACCAGCAGAGATTGGGCGAGCACGCAGTATTTT
TRBJ2-1 | TRBV5-1 | NA | NA | CASTFRGTRQGGGGSYNEQFF | TGCGCCAGCACCTTTCGGGGGACAAGACAGGGTGGAGGAGGCTCCTACAATGAGCAGTTCTTC
TRBJ2-1 | TRBV4-1 | NA | TRBD2 | CASSQAPLALTNEQFF | TGCGCCAGCAGCCAAGCCCCACTAGCGCTGACTAATGAGCAGTTCTTC
TRBJ2-2 | TRBV5-1 | NA | TRBD1 | CASSWTGSAGELFF | TGCGCCAGCAGCTGGACAGGGTCCGCCGGGGAGCTGTTTTTT
TRBJ2-5 | TRBV19 | NA | NA | CASRFQGTSETQYF | TGTGCCAGTAGGTTCCAGGGGACGTCAGAGACCCAGTACTTC
TRBJ1-2 | TRBV27 | once | NA | CASSLRQGGGYTF | TGTGCCAGCAGTTTAAGGCAGGGAGGGGGCTACACCTTC
TRBJ2-3 | TRBV6-6 | NA | TRBD2 | CASSSSGIAYTQYF | TGTGCCAGCAGCTCTAGCGGGATAGCGTATACGCAGTATTTT
TRBJ1-5 | TRBV4-1 | NA | TRBD1 | CASSQIDRDSNQPQHF | TGCGCCAGCAGCCAAATCGACAGGGATAGCAATCAGCCCCAGCATTTT
TRBJ1-5 | TRBV11-2 | NA | TRBD1 | CASSIDRGSNQPQHF | TGTGCCAGCAGCATAGACAGGGGAAGCAATCAGCCCCAGCATTTT
TRBJ2-2 | TRBV9 | NA | NA | CASSVAGDTGELFF | TGTGCCAGCAGCGTAGCGGGGGACACCGGGGAGCTGTTTTTT